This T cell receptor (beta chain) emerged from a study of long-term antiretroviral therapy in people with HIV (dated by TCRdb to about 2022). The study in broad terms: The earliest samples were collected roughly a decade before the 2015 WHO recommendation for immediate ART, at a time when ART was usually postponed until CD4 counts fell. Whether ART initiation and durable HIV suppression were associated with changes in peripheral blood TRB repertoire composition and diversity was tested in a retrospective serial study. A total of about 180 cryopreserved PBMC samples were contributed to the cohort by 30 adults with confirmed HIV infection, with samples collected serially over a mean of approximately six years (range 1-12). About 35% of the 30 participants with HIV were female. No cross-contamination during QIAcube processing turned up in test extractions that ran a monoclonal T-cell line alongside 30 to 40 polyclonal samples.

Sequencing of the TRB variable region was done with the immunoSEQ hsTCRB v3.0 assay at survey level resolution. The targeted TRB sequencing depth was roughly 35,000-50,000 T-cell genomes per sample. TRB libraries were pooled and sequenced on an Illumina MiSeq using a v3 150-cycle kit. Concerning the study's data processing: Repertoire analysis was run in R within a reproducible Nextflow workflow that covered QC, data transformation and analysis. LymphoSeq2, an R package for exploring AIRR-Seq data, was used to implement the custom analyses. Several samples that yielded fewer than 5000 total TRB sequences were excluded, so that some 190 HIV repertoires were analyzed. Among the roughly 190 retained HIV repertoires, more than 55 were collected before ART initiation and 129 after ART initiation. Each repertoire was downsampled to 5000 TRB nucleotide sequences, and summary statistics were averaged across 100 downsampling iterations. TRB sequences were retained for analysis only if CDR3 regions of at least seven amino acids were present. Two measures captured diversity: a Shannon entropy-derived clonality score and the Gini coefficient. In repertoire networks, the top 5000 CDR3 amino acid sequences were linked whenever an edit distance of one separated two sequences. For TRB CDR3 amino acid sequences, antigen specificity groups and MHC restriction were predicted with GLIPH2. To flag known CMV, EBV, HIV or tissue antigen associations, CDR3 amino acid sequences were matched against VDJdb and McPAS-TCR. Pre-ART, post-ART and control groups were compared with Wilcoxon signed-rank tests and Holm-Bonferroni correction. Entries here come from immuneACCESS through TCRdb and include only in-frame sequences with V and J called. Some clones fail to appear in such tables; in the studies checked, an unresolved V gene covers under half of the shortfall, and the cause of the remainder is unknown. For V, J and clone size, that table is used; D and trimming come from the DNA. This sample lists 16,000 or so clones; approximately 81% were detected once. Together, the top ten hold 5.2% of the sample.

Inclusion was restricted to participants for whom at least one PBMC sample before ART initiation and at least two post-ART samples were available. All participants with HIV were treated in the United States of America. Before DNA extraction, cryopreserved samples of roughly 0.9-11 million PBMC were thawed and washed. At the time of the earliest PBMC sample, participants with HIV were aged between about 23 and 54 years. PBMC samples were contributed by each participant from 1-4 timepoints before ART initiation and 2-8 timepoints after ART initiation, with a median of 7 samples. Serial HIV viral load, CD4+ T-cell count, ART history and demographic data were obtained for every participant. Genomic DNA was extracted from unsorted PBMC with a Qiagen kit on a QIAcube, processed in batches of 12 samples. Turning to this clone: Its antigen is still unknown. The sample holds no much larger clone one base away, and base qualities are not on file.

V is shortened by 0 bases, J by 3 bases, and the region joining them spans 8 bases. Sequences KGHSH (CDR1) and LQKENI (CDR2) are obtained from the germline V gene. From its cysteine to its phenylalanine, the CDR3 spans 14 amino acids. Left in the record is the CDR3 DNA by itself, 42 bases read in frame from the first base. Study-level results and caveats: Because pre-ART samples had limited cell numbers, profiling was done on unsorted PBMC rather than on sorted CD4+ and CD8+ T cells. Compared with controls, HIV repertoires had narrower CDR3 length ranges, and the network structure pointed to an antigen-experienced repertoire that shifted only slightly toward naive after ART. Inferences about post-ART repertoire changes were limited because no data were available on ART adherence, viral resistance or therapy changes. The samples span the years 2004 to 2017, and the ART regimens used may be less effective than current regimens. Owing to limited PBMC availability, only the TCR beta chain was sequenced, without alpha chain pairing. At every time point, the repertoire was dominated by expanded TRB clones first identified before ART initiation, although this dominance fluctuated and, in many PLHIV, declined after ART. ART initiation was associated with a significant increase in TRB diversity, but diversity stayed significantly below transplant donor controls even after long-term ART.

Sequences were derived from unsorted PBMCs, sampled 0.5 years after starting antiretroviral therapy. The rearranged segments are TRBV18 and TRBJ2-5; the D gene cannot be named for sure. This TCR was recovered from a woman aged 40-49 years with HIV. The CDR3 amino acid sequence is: CASSPPTSEETQYF. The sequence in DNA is TGTGCCAGCTCACCACCGACATCGGAAGAGACCCAGTACTTC.